A selection of T cell receptor beta chains follows, all from one sample in a study of beta chain features in type 1 diabetes. Profiled with immunoSEQ multiplex PCR; TCRdb holds only in-frame clones, not every one. Of about 470,000 clones listed, about 29% were seen once; the top ten hold more than 0.055%. The sequenced sample was naive CD4+ T cells from blood. Receptor source: a man between 18 and 35 years old in good health. CDR3s include the opening cysteine and the closing phenylalanine or tryptophan. A D gene is named only where the DNA matches it firmly. Clone size is shown for a subset of rows, as once, few, many or a class of expanded clone.

clone size,D gene,J gene,V gene,CDR3 protein,CDR3 DNA
-,-,TRBJ2-7,TRBV4-2,CASSQDREREQYF,TGTGCCAGCAGCCAAGATAGGGAACGAGAGCAGTACTTC
few,-,TRBJ2-5,TRBV30,CAWAAGQHQETQYF,TGTGCCTGGGCTGCGGGACAGCACCAAGAGACCCAGTACTTC
-,TRBD1,TRBJ2-1,TRBV15,CATSRDLRGLFYNEQFF,TGTGCCACCAGCAGAGATCTAAGGGGGCTCTTCTACAATGAGCAGTTCTTC
few,TRBD2,TRBJ2-1,TRBV2,CASSATSGSPGRFF,TGTGCCAGCAGTGCGACTAGCGGGAGCCCCGGTCGGTTCTTC
few,-,TRBJ2-3,TRBV27,CASSLNRDTQYF,TGTGCCAGCAGTTTAAACCGGGATACGCAGTATTTT
-,-,TRBJ2-3,TRBV30,CAWSVSTTTDTQYF,TGTGCCTGGAGTGTCTCGACCACCACAGATACGCAGTATTTT
-,TRBD1,TRBJ1-2,TRBV30,CAWSRQGVTYGYTF,TGTGCCTGGTCCCGACAGGGAGTAACCTATGGCTACACCTTC
once,TRBD1,TRBJ2-3,TRBV30,CAGGQGAPTDTQYF,TGTGCCGGAGGACAGGGGGCCCCCACAGATACGCAGTATTTT
-,TRBD2,TRBJ2-7,TRBV7-9,CASSLIASGPYEQYF,TGTGCCAGCAGCTTAATTGCTAGCGGGCCGTACGAGCAGTACTTC
-,TRBD1,TRBJ2-1,TRBV7-8,CASSVGTGKTNEQFF,TGTGCCAGCAGCGTAGGGACAGGGAAGACCAATGAGCAGTTCTTC
few,-,TRBJ2-7,TRBV10-3,CAISEFDEQYF,TGTGCCATCAGTGAGTTCGACGAGCAGTACTTC
-,-,TRBJ2-7,TRBV7-9,CASSLFRRRHYEQYF,TGTGCCAGCAGCTTATTTCGGAGGCGGCACTACGAGCAGTACTTC
few,-,TRBJ2-7,TRBV5-6,CASSARRGWNEQYF,TGTGCCAGCAGCGCCCGCAGGGGCTGGAACGAGCAGTACTTC
-,-,TRBJ1-1,TRBV5-4,CASSIGRVNTEAFF,TGTGCCAGCAGCATAGGACGGGTGAACACTGAAGCTTTCTTT
-,-,TRBJ2-5,TRBV7-3,CASSFNRGETQYF,TGTGCCAGCAGCTTCAATCGGGGAGAGACCCAGTACTTC
-,-,TRBJ2-7,TRBV5-6,CASSLDGLYEQYF,TGTGCCAGCAGCTTGGACGGCCTCTACGAGCAGTACTTC
-,-,TRBJ2-3,TRBV30,CAWGSRDLQYF,TGTGCCTGGGGGAGCCGGGACCTGCAGTATTTT
-,-,TRBJ2-7,TRBV20-1,CSVQTDEQYF,TGCAGTGTTCAGACCGACGAGCAGTACTTC
-,-,TRBJ2-3,TRBV18,CASSPRDISTDTQYF,TGTGCCAGCTCACCACGGGACATTAGCACAGATACGCAGTATTTT
-,-,TRBJ2-3,TRBV7-2,CATSPPGTQYF,TGTGCCACCTCCCCTCCGGGCACGCAGTATTTT
-,TRBD1,TRBJ2-4,TRBV10-3,CAISDQGAGENIQYF,TGTGCCATCAGCGACCAGGGGGCCGGGGAAAACATTCAGTACTTC
-,TRBD2,TRBJ2-2,TRBV15,CATSYLGTITGELFF,TGTGCCACCAGCTACCTTGGGACTATCACCGGGGAGCTGTTTTTT
few,TRBD2,TRBJ2-7,TRBV7-9,CASSPSGGLGGEQYF,TGTGCCAGCAGTCCTAGCGGAGGCCTCGGGGGCGAGCAGTACTTC
few,TRBD2,TRBJ2-1,TRBV29-1,CSVAPGLAGGEQFF,TGCAGCGTTGCCCCGGGACTAGCGGGAGGGGAGCAGTTCTTC
-,-,TRBJ2-2,TRBV13,CASSLSPGPGELFF,TGTGCCAGCAGCTTAAGCCCGGGACCCGGGGAGCTGTTTTTT
once,-,TRBJ2-5,TRBV25-1,CASSEYGDKTQYF,TGTGCCAGCAGTGAATATGGGGACAAGACCCAGTACTTC
once,-,TRBJ2-5,TRBV7-9,CASSARATETQYF,TGTGCCAGCAGCGCGCGTGCGACGGAGACCCAGTACTTC
-,-,TRBJ2-6,TRBV30,CAWGRTTGSGANVLTF,TGTGCCTGGGGTAGAACTACAGGGTCTGGGGCCAACGTCCTGACTTTC